This TCR beta chain was captured by sequencing in a study of cytomegalovirus exposure and HLA in healthy donors. Broader study findings: Later analysis demonstrated an association between a missense DCLRE1C variant and TCR beta V- and J-gene trimming. A reported reduction in N-insertions relative to the 666-donor mean was seen in an Asian-associated ancestry cluster in a later analysis. The availability of immune exposure information extended only to CMV serostatus.

Trimming pared 0 bases from V and 0 bases from J, leaving 4 bases between. The CDR3 is 15 residues long. The germline CDR1 and CDR2 sequences are SGHRS and YFSETQ. The study ran its PCR with 60 Vbeta and 13 Jbeta primers. Data came from immunoSEQ multiplex PCR; TCRdb stores just in-frame clones and leaves some out. Here the sample spans 140,000 to 150,000 clones, 65% to 80% being singletons. Points on this clone: Its specificity is not known.

V gene TRBV5-1 combines with J gene TRBJ2-6; D is unresolved. Sequenced sample: PBMCs. This TCR came from a man between 40 and 49 years old in good health and CMV-seropositive. The CDR3, as DNA: TGCGCCAGCAGCTTGGCGAGCTCTGGGGCCAACGTCCTGACTTTC. Translating it yields CASSLASSGANVLTF.